The present TCR beta chain was sequenced within a study of blood T cell repertoires in COVID-19. Measured with immunoSEQ multiplex PCR; TCRdb has only the in-frame clones, and not every one. The sample holds around 100,000 clones, roughly nine tenths seen once. This CDR3 has 18 residues. The V gene's germline CDR1 is SGHRS and CDR2 YFSETQ. Losses at the gene ends were 5 bases for V and 0 bases for J; bases not matched to a gene: 10. Material: peripheral blood. The chain combines TRBV5-1 with TRBJ2-3, with TRBD2 matching 12 bases. The TCR comes from a woman between 55 and 75 years old with acute or convalescent COVID-19. The CDR3: CASRGLAGPTGSTDTQYF. The CDR3 nucleotides read TGCGCCAGCAGAGGACTAGCGGGACCCACCGGGAGCACAGATACGCAGTATTTT. The complete variable domain, with remaining parts taken from reference TRBV5-1 and TRBJ2-3, reads KAGVTQTPRYLIKTRGQQVTLSCSPISGHRSVSWYQQTPGQGLQFLFEYFSETQRNKGNFPGRFSGRQFSNSRSEMNVSTLELGDSALYLCASRGLAGPTGSTDTQYFGPGTRLTVL.